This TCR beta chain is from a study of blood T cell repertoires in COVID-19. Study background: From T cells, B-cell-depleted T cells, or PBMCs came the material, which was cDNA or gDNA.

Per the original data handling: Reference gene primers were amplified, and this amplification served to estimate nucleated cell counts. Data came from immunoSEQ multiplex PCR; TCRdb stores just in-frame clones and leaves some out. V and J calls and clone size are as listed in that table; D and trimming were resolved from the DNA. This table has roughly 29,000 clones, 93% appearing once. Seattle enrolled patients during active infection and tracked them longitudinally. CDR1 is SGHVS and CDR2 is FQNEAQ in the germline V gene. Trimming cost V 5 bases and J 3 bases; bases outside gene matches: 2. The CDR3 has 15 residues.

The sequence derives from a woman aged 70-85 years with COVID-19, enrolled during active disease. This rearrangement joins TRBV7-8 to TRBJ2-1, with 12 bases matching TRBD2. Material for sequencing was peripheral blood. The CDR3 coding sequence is TGTGCCAGCAGCCGACTAGCGGGGGACTACAATGAGCAGTTCTTC. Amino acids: CASSRLAGDYNEQFF.